What follows are 24 T cell receptor beta chains derived from one specimen sequenced in a study of metastatic and nonmetastatic thyroid tumors. Patients were all untreated before their thyroid surgery. TCRdb reprocessed the PCR reads via MiXCR. Among roughly 3,400 clones listed, about 37% were seen once. The specimen was adjacent normal tissue. These receptors originate from a male donor with papillary thyroid cancer or a benign thyroid nodule (not recorded which). Some clones in this sample may be carry-over from other donors' samples.

This clone occurred a few times. The J gene is TRBJ1-2, the V gene TRBV28; D remains unclear. The CDR3 sequence is 14 residues long. Trimming cost V 2 bases and J 5 bases, with 12 bases left between them. Germline values: CDR1 MDHEN, CDR2 SYDVKM. CDR3 in DNA: TGTGCCAGCAGTTTACCCAGCCTCTTTTATGGCTACACCTTC. Protein: CASSLPSLFYGYTF.

This clone has a handful of counts. This rearrangement joins TRBV6-6 to TRBJ1-2, with 9 bases matching TRBD1. Germline V gene sequence: CDR1 MNHNY, CDR2 SVGAGI (reference sequence). Germline trimming cut 4 bases from V and 0 bases from J; bases unmatched to any gene: 12. The CDR3 is 18 amino acids. Written as DNA, the CDR3 is TGTGCCAGCAGTTCAGTCCCGGGACAGGGTTTTACTAACTATGGCTACACCTTC. Encoded protein: CASSSVPGQGFTNYGYTF.

This clone occurred a few times. This chain uses TRBV6-4 with TRBJ1-2, with D possibly being TRBD1 (6 bases). V lost 5 bases and J lost 7, with 14 bases in between. The CDR3 has 13 amino acids. From germline, CDR1 is MRHNA and CDR2 SNTAGT. The chain's CDR3 is CASSPRGASGYTF. DNA of the CDR3: TGTGCCAGCAGTCCCCGGGGGGCGAGTGGCTACACCTTC.

This clone was detected only a few times. The chain uses TRBV25-1 and TRBJ2-7, with 13 bases lining up with TRBD2. V was clipped by 4 bases and J by 7 bases; unmatched bases: 19. This CDR3 spans 19 amino acids. Germline assignment: CDR1 MGHDK and CDR2 SYGVNS. This chain's CDR3 is CASSGVGGYSGTSGEEQYF. CDR3 bases: TGTGCCAGCAGTGGCGTTGGGGGGTACTCAGGGACTAGCGGGGAAGAGCAGTACTTC.

The chain combines TRBV5-1 with TRBJ1-6; 7 bases line up with TRBD1. The CDR3 sequence is 14 residues long. Germline lookup yields CDR1 SGHRS and CDR2 YFSETQ. V dropped 4 bases and J dropped 7; count of bases not matched to a gene: 5. For the CDR3, the DNA is TGCGCCAGCAGCAACGGGACAGTAAATTCACCCCTCCACTTT. Translated: CASSNGTVNSPLHF.

This rearrangement joins TRBV2 to TRBJ1-5, with D possibly TRBD1 on 5 matching bases. CDR1 and CDR2 (germline): SNHLY, FYNNEI. The V and J ends lost 6 bases and 0 bases respectively, with 12 bases between them. The CDR3 runs to 15 residues. The CDR3 region is CASRSSGVSNQPQHF. The CDR3 DNA sequence: TGTGCCAGCAGGAGCTCGGGGGTTAGCAATCAGCCCCAGCATTTT.

The chain has TRBV20-1 and TRBJ2-5, with 13 bases identical to TRBD2. Germline CDR1 and CDR2: DFQATT and SNEGSKA (reference sequence). The CDR3 has 14 amino acids. The trim removed 6 bases at V and 5 bases at J, leaving 6 bases unmatched. The CDR3 region has the DNA TGCAGTGCAAGGACTAGCGGGAGTTTCGAGACCCAGTACTTC. This codes for CSARTSGSFETQYF.

There are a few counts of this clone. The rearrangement uses TRBV12-3 or TRBV12-4 and TRBJ1-1; D is uncertain. V lost 8 bases and J lost 0, with 10 bases in between. This CDR3 contains 13 residues. CDR3 protein: CASSRTVNTEAFF. CDR3 nucleotides: TGTGCCAGCTCTCGGACGGTGAACACTGAAGCTTTCTTT.

In this sample, this clone turned up a few times. V usage is TRBV27 and J usage is TRBJ2-7; 8 positions agree with TRBD2. This CDR3 has 17 residues. V was pared by 2 bases and J by 5 bases, with 14 bases of the junction left unmatched. Germline V CDR1 and CDR2: MNHEY, SMNVEV (reference sequence). The CDR3 is CASSLGPPKRESHEQYF. The CDR3 DNA reads TGTGCCAGCAGTTTAGGCCCCCCCAAGCGGGAGTCCCACGAGCAGTACTTC.

The rearrangement uses TRBV27 and TRBJ2-1; D unclear. This CDR3 has 14 amino acids. V lost 5 bases, J lost 5 bases, and 13 bases lay in between. The germline V gene has CDR1 MNHEY and CDR2 SMNVEV (reference sequence). The CDR3 loop is CASSPRQVHNEQFF. In DNA form, the CDR3 reads TGTGCCAGCAGTCCCCGTCAGGTTCACAATGAGCAGTTCTTC.

This clone was seen a few times. The chain recombines TRBV7-9 with TRBJ1-2; 7 bases align to TRBD1. Germline V gives CDR1 SEHNR, CDR2 FQNEAQ (reference sequence). The CDR3 loop spans 13 amino acids. After removal of 2 bases from V and 6 bases from J, the junction contained 3 bases not matched to a gene. This CDR3 reads CASSLKGADGYTF. Written as DNA, the CDR3 is TGTGCCAGCAGCTTAAAGGGGGCTGATGGCTACACCTTC. Full variable domain (rest looked up from reference TRBV7-9 and TRBJ1-2): DTGVSQNPRHKITKRGQNVTFRCDPISEHNRLYWYRQTLGQGPEFLTYFQNEAQLEKSRLLSDRFSAERPKGSFSTLEIQRTEQGDSAMYLCASSLKGADGYTFGSGTRLTVV.

The chain uses TRBV7-9 and TRBJ1-6; D unclear. The CDR3 runs 12 residues. Per germline, CDR1 SEHNR and CDR2 FQNEAQ (reference sequence). V was pared by 3 bases and J by 14 bases, with 11 bases between. CDR3 bases: TGTGCCAGCAGCTTTGATACTCGAACCCTCCACTTT. Translated: CASSFDTRTLHF.

This clone turned up a few times. The chain links TRBV19 to TRBJ1-2; 11 bases align to TRBD1. This CDR3 comprises 15 residues. CDR1 and CDR2 (germline): LNHDA, SQIVND (reference sequence). V lost 10 bases and J lost 6; bases outside the gene matches: 13. The CDR3 region is CATLVGTGGRDGYTF. CDR3 nucleotide sequence: TGTGCCACCCTGGTGGGGACAGGGGGGAGAGATGGCTACACCTTC.

This clone has a handful of counts. The chain recombines TRBV6-5 with TRBJ1-6; no reliable D call. Germline-derived CDR1 and CDR2 are MNHEY and SVGAGI. The CDR3 extends over 13 amino acids. V was pared by 0 bases and J by 16 bases, with 13 bases between. DNA for the CDR3: TGTGCCAGCAGTTACTCAGACACCCGGTCACTCCACTTT. As protein: CASSYSDTRSLHF.

Judged by abundance, this clone is medium-sized. This chain uses TRBV7-2 with TRBJ1-4, with a possible D match to TRBD1 (5 bases). The CDR3 spans 13 residues. Trimming cost V 5 bases and J 4 bases, with 8 bases left between them. Germline CDR1 and CDR2: SGHTA and FQGNSA. CDR3: CASSAGLNEKLFF. The CDR3 bases are TGTGCCAGCAGCGCGGGACTTAATGAAAAACTGTTTTTT.

Relative to its sample, this clone is large. CDR3: CASRSLTGEFQPQHF. CDR3 sequence (DNA): TGTGCCAGCAGAAGTTTGACAGGGGAGTTCCAGCCCCAGCATTTT. The chain has TRBV28 and TRBJ1-5; 8 bases are shared with TRBD1. CDR1 is MDHEN and CDR2 is SYDVKM in the germline V gene. This CDR3 region has 15 residues. The ends lost 6 bases at V and 7 bases at J; junction bases unmatched: 11. The variable domain in full, completed from reference TRBV28 and TRBJ1-5, reads DVKVTQSSRYLVKRTGEKVFLECVQDMDHENMFWYRQDPGLGLRLIYFSYDVKMKEKGDIPEGYSVSREKKERFSLILESASTNQTSMYLCASRSLTGEFQPQHFGDGTRLSIL.

This clone rates as medium-sized. J is TRBJ2-6 and V is TRBV7-9; no clear D. The CDR3 covers 16 residues. V dropped 4 bases and J dropped 0 bases, with 10 bases sitting between them. Germline CDR1 SEHNR, CDR2 FQNEAQ (reference sequence). CDR3: CASSSWVASGANVLTF. The DNA for the CDR3 is TGTGCCAGCAGCTCTTGGGTAGCCTCTGGGGCCAACGTCCTGACTTTC.

This chain links TRBV7-2 with TRBJ1-1, with D unclear. Germline values: CDR1 SGHTA, CDR2 FQGNSA. The length of the CDR3 is 12 residues. V lost 5 bases and J lost 6, with 10 bases in between. CDR3 region: CASSRVVSEAFF. The CDR3 nucleotides read TGTGCCAGCAGCCGAGTCGTGTCTGAAGCTTTCTTT.

This chain joins TRBV7-2 and TRBJ2-2; 7 bases are a match to TRBD1. This CDR3 has 14 residues. J gave up 5 bases and V 9 bases, and 9 bases lay outside the gene matches. Germline values: CDR1 SGHTA, CDR2 FQGNSA. This CDR3 is CASRPYRGTGELFF. For the CDR3, the DNA is TGTGCCAGTAGACCCTACAGGGGAACCGGGGAGCTGTTTTTT.

This clone was found a few times. V gene TRBV24-1 combines with J gene TRBJ2-1, with D possibly TRBD1 on 6 matching bases. From germline, CDR1 is KGHDR and CDR2 SFDVKD. This CDR3 has 16 residues. V gave up 0 bases and J gave up 1 base, with 9 bases separating them. CDR3 residues: CATSDLGRGSYNEQFF. CDR3 coding DNA: TGTGCCACCAGTGATTTGGGCAGGGGTTCCTACAATGAGCAGTTCTTC.

The chain carries TRBV6-1 and TRBJ1-1; maybe TRBD1 (6 bases). V was trimmed by 7 bases and J by 2 bases, leaving 14 bases between them. The V gene's germline CDR1 is MNHNS and CDR2 SASEGT. The CDR3 length is 14 residues. The CDR3: CASIPTGLNTEAFF. CDR3 coding DNA: TGTGCCAGCATCCCCACAGGGCTAAACACTGAAGCTTTCTTT.

This clone turned up a few times. The chain employs TRBV2 and TRBJ1-2; D is perhaps TRBD1 (5 bases). The CDR3 extends over 13 amino acids. CDR1 and CDR2 from the germline V gene are SNHLY and FYNNEI. The ends were cut back, 10 bases at V and 3 bases at J, with 15 bases in the middle. CDR3 residues: CATTVNVHYGYTF. In DNA, the CDR3 is TGTGCCACGACAGTGAACGTTCACTATGGCTACACCTTC.

This clone occurred a few times. DNA of the CDR3: TGTGCCAGCAGCTTAGAAGCCCGTTCTTTGAGGACCGGGGAGCTGTTTTTT. Translation: CASSLEARSLRTGELFF. V is TRBV7-8 and J is TRBJ2-2; the D is unclear. V gave up 1 base and J gave up 5 bases, with 17 bases separating them. This CDR3 contains 17 residues. The germline CDR1 and CDR2 sequences are SGHVS and FQNEAQ.

In its sample, this clone was seen a few times. V and J are TRBV20-1 and TRBJ2-2; 12 nucleotides agree with TRBD2. With V trimmed by 6 bases and J by 5 bases, 4 bases remained unmatched. This CDR3 spans 14 amino acids. Germline-derived CDR1 and CDR2 are DFQATT and SNEGSKA (reference sequence). In DNA form, the CDR3 reads TGCAGTGCCCAGACTAGCGGGAGAACCGGGGAGCTGTTTTTT. It translates to CSAQTSGRTGELFF.